The rows below give T cell receptor beta chains drawn from one sample of a study of blood T cell repertoires in COVID-19. The protocol was immunoSEQ multiplex PCR, while the TCRdb copy is restricted to in-frame clones and leaves out a portion. This sample has under 450,000 clones, with 86% found just once. Sequenced material: peripheral blood. Source of these receptors: a woman aged 60-75 years with COVID-19, enrolled during active disease. The CDR3 runs from the conserved cysteine through the conserved F or W. Fields, in order: CDR3 length, J gene, D gene, V gene, CDR3 DNA, CDR3 protein. D genes are given only for firm matches.

len: 18; j_gene: TRBJ2-7; d_gene: TRBD2; v_gene: TRBV13; CDR3nt: TGTGCCAGCAGCCCTAGTGGTAGCGGGGGGATAAGCTCCTACGAGCAGTACTTC; CDR3aa: CASSPSGSGGISSYEQYF
len: 14; j_gene: TRBJ2-5; d_gene: TRBD1; v_gene: TRBV5-1; CDR3nt: TGCGCCAGCAGCCACGGGACAGTCCAAGAGACCCAGTACTTC; CDR3aa: CASSHGTVQETQYF
len: 16; j_gene: TRBJ1-1; d_gene: -; v_gene: TRBV5-1; CDR3nt: TGCGCCAGCAGCTTTTTCGGGGGTGGATCGAACACTGAAGCTTTCTTT; CDR3aa: CASSFFGGGSNTEAFF
len: 13; j_gene: TRBJ1-1; d_gene: -; v_gene: TRBV6-5; CDR3nt: TGTGCCAGCAGTTACCTTGACAGCCGGCAGGCTTTCTTT; CDR3aa: CASSYLDSRQAFF
len: 16; j_gene: TRBJ1-6; d_gene: TRBD1; v_gene: TRBV10-3; CDR3nt: TGTGCCATCAGTGAGGCGACCGGGACAGGGAATTCACCCCTCCACTTT; CDR3aa: CAISEATGTGNSPLHF
len: 17; j_gene: TRBJ1-2; d_gene: TRBD1; v_gene: TRBV19; CDR3nt: TGTGCCAGTAGTACCGGACCGGGACAGGGGGTTTCCTATGGCTACACCTTC; CDR3aa: CASSTGPGQGVSYGYTF
len: 12; j_gene: TRBJ2-7; d_gene: -; v_gene: TRBV5-4; CDR3nt: TGTGCCAGCAGCGGTGCACAGTACGAGCAGTACTTC; CDR3aa: CASSGAQYEQYF
len: 15; j_gene: TRBJ2-3; d_gene: TRBD2; v_gene: TRBV7-2; CDR3nt: TGTGCCAGCAGTTTAGGTAGCGGGCGCACAGATACGCAGTATTTT; CDR3aa: CASSLGSGRTDTQYF
len: 12; j_gene: TRBJ2-7; d_gene: -; v_gene: TRBV2; CDR3nt: TGTGCCAGCAGTGAAAGGGGCTACGAGCAGTACTTC; CDR3aa: CASSERGYEQYF
len: 14; j_gene: TRBJ1-6; d_gene: TRBD1; v_gene: TRBV5-5; CDR3nt: TGTGCCAGCAGCAGGGACAGCGTCGATTCACCCCTCCACTTT; CDR3aa: CASSRDSVDSPLHF
len: 16; j_gene: TRBJ2-2; d_gene: TRBD2; v_gene: TRBV9; CDR3nt: TGTGCCAGCAGCAGACTAGCGGGGGGGCTCACCGGGGAGCTGTTTTTT; CDR3aa: CASSRLAGGLTGELFF
len: 13; j_gene: TRBJ1-1; d_gene: TRBD1; v_gene: TRBV19; CDR3nt: TGTGCCAGTAGCACAGGGGGAGACACTGAAGCTTTCTTT; CDR3aa: CASSTGGDTEAFF
len: 18; j_gene: TRBJ2-3; d_gene: TRBD2; v_gene: TRBV3-1/TRBV3-2; CDR3nt: TGTGCCAGCAGCCAAGGTCCCATCAGCGGGGGAACCACAGATACGCAGTATTTT; CDR3aa: CASSQGPISGGTTDTQYF
len: 14; j_gene: TRBJ2-2; d_gene: TRBD1; v_gene: TRBV7-3; CDR3nt: TGTGCCAGCAGAGGGGGCGCGGACACCGGGGAGCTGTTTTTT; CDR3aa: CASRGGADTGELFF